These 24 T cell receptor beta chains were sequenced from one sample in a study of T-cell reconstitution after alpha-beta-depleted transplantation in children. TCRbeta library preparation incorporated unique molecular identifiers. TCRdb ran MiXCR on the PCR reads and lists one entry per CDR3 protein. The table has more than 200,000 distinct CDR3 sequences, 20% to 30% seen once; the top ten hold about 2.6%. The material was PBMCs, obtained before TCRalphabeta/CD19-depleted stem cell transplant. The receptors originated from a girl aged 2 to 9 with Fanconi anemia, due to receive a stem cell transplant.

V usage is TRBV29-1 and J usage is TRBJ2-1, with D maybe TRBD1 (6 bases). The germline V gene encodes CDR1 SQVTM and CDR2 ANQGSEA. Trimming shortened V by 5 bases and J by 6 bases, and 17 bases separated the two germline ends. The CDR3 has 14 residues. In nucleotides, the CDR3 is TGCAGCGTTTGGGTTCGTGGGGGCTCCAATGAGCAGTTCTTC. This sequence encodes CSVWVRGGSNEQFF.

The CDR3 DNA is TGCGCCAGCAGCCGTGGACTAGCGGGAGGATCCTACAATGAGCAGTTCTTC. It codes for CASSRGLAGGSYNEQFF. The chain couples TRBV5-1 to TRBJ2-1, with 14 bases lining up with TRBD2. The CDR3 totals 17 residues. Germline CDR1 SGHRS, CDR2 YFSETQ. After removal of 4 bases from V and 1 base from J, the junction contained 4 bases not matched to a gene. Complete variable domain (other parts from reference TRBV5-1 and TRBJ2-1): KAGVTQTPRYLIKTRGQQVTLSCSPISGHRSVSWYQQTPGQGLQFLFEYFSETQRNKGNFPGRFSGRQFSNSRSEMNVSTLELGDSALYLCASSRGLAGGSYNEQFFGPGTRLTVL.

The chain has TRBV27 and TRBJ1-1; D might be TRBD1 (6 bases). Germline V gives CDR1 MNHEY, CDR2 SMNVEV (reference sequence). V was cut by 4 bases and J by 0 bases, with 12 bases left in between. CDR3 length: 15 residues. CDR3 loop: CASSWTADMNTEAFF. CDR3 nucleotides: TGTGCCAGCAGTTGGACAGCCGACATGAACACTGAAGCTTTCTTT.

CDR3 loop: CAATSGRNEQFF. In DNA form, the CDR3 reads TGTGCGGCGACTAGCGGGAGAAATGAGCAGTTCTTC. The rearrangement joins TRBV28 to TRBJ2-1; the match to TRBD2 covers 12 bases. The germline CDR1 and CDR2 sequences are MDHEN and SYDVKM. The CDR3 extends over 12 amino acids.

The chain has TRBV29-1 and TRBJ1-1, with D possibly matching TRBD1 (5 bases). V was clipped by 4 bases and J by 1 base, with 13 bases between them. Germline V gives CDR1 SQVTM, CDR2 ANQGSEA. The CDR3 totals 14 residues. CDR3 sequence reads: CSVVSRVPNTEAFF. CDR3 in DNA: TGCAGCGTTGTTAGCAGGGTCCCGAACACTGAAGCTTTCTTT.

The chain recombines TRBV30 with TRBJ1-1; no clear D. From germline, CDR1 is GTSNPN and CDR2 SVGIG (reference sequence). V was shortened by 4 bases and J by 2 bases, with 5 bases between the two germline ends. CDR3 length equals 11 residues. In nucleotides, the CDR3 is TGTGCCTGGAACCGTAACACTGAAGCTTTCTTT. This gives the protein CAWNRNTEAFF. Complete variable domain (other parts from reference TRBV30 and TRBJ1-1): SQTIHQWPATLVQPVGSPLSLECTVEGTSNPNLYWYRQAAGRGLQLLFYSVGIGQISSEVPQNLSASRPQDRQFILSSKKLLLSDSGFYLCAWNRNTEAFFGQGTRLTVV.

The chain links TRBV15 to TRBJ2-5, with 7 nucleotides matching TRBD2. The CDR3 sequence is 14 residues long. The V gene end was trimmed by 5 bases and the J gene end by 1 base; junction bases not matched to a gene: 4. Germline CDR1 LNHNV, CDR2 YYDKDF (reference sequence). CDR3 protein: CATSVIAGQETQYF. In nucleotides, the CDR3 is TGTGCCACCAGCGTGATAGCGGGCCAAGAGACCCAGTACTTC. The full variable domain, in which reference TRBV15 and TRBJ2-5 provide the parts outside the CDR3, is DAMVIQNPRYQVTQFGKPVTLSCSQTLNHNVMYWYQQKSSQAPKLLFHYYDKDFNNEADTPDNFQSRRPNTSFCFLDIRSPGLGDTAMYLCATSVIAGQETQYFGPGTRLLVL.

This clonotype was found many times. The genes are TRBV20-1 and TRBJ2-7; TRBD2 matches at 13 bases. The V gene end was trimmed by 0 bases and the J gene end by 3 bases; junction bases not matched to a gene: 2. The CDR3 has 15 residues. The germline V gene encodes CDR1 DFQATT and CDR2 SNEGSKA (reference sequence). The CDR3 coding sequence is TGCAGTGCTAGAGATGGGACTAGCGGGAACTACGAGCAGTACTTC. Its translation is CSARDGTSGNYEQYF.

This clonotype was counted many times. The chain uses TRBV27 and TRBJ2-1, with 7 bases fitting TRBD2. Trimming at V came to 4 bases and at J to 3 bases, leaving 9 bases not matched to a gene. The CDR3 covers 16 residues. Germline lookup yields CDR1 MNHEY and CDR2 SMNVEV (reference sequence). CDR3 nucleotide sequence: TGTGCCAGCAGTTGGCAGAAGTGGGAGGGCTACAATGAGCAGTTCTTC. Its translation: CASSWQKWEGYNEQFF.

V and J are TRBV15 and TRBJ2-7; maybe TRBD1 (5 bases). Germline V CDR1 and CDR2: LNHNV, YYDKDF (reference sequence). Trimming cost V 0 bases and J 7 bases, with 10 bases left between them. The CDR3 runs 13 residues. The DNA of the CDR3 is TGTGCCACCAGCAGAGATCCAGGGCGTGAGCAGTACTTC. It translates to CATSRDPGREQYF.

In its sample, this clonotype was seen many times. The rearrangement joins TRBV25-1 to TRBJ2-1; D perhaps matches TRBD1 (5 bases). This CDR3 spans 14 amino acids. Between the trimmed V and J ends, which lost 5 bases and 2 bases, there was a span of 10 bases. Germline V gene data show CDR1 as MGHDK and CDR2 as SYGVNS. CDR3 residues: CASSKDNTYNEQFF. The CDR3 DNA is TGTGCCAGCAGTAAGGACAACACCTACAATGAGCAGTTCTTC.

The chain employs TRBV20-1 and TRBJ1-4; the D gene is possibly TRBD1 (5 bases). V lost 6 bases and J 6 bases, leaving 14 bases between the germline ends. The CDR3 is made up of 13 amino acids. Germline V gives CDR1 DFQATT, CDR2 SNEGSKA (reference sequence). The CDR3: CSAGRAGDEKLFF. The DNA for the CDR3 is TGCAGTGCGGGGCGGGCAGGCGATGAAAAACTGTTTTTT.

This clonotype has just a few counts. This chain connects TRBV29-1 to TRBJ2-7, with D tentatively TRBD2 (6 bases). CDR1 is SQVTM and CDR2 is ANQGSEA in the germline V gene. V was cut by 1 base and J by 6 bases, with 16 bases left in between. The CDR3 runs to 14 residues. The DNA for the CDR3 is TGCAGCGTTGAAGGACGGAGGGGCGCGTCCGAGCAGTACTTC. This sequence encodes CSVEGRRGASEQYF.

This clonotype was recorded many times. This rearrangement joins TRBV20-1 to TRBJ2-7, with 10 bases matching TRBD2. This CDR3 contains 13 residues. V shed 5 bases, J shed 3 bases, and the junction held 4 bases outside the gene matches. In germline, CDR1 is DFQATT, CDR2 SNEGSKA (reference sequence). DNA of the CDR3: TGCAGTGCTCCCGGACTAGCGGACTACGAGCAGTACTTC. Residues: CSAPGLADYEQYF.

This clonotype was recorded at least ten times. This chain uses TRBV29-1 with TRBJ1-1; maybe TRBD1 (5 bases). Germline-derived CDR1 and CDR2 are SQVTM and ANQGSEA. The CDR3 covers 15 residues. V gave up 4 bases and J gave up 0 bases, with 15 bases separating them. This CDR3 is CSVGGRDVMNTEAFF. The CDR3 bases are TGCAGCGTTGGGGGCAGGGACGTTATGAACACTGAAGCTTTCTTT.

This clonotype was observed at least ten times. The chain is built from TRBV5-1 and TRBJ2-7; D tentatively reads TRBD1 or TRBD2 (5 bases each). CDR3 length: 14 amino acids. Germline CDR1 reads SGHRS; CDR2 reads YFSETQ. The V and J ends lost 4 bases and 2 bases respectively, with 13 bases between them. CDR3 nucleotides: TGCGCCAGCAGCGGGGACGGAAGAACCTACGAGCAGTACTTC. Amino acids: CASSGDGRTYEQYF. Variable domain in full (rest from reference TRBV5-1 and TRBJ2-7): KAGVTQTPRYLIKTRGQQVTLSCSPISGHRSVSWYQQTPGQGLQFLFEYFSETQRNKGNFPGRFSGRQFSNSRSEMNVSTLELGDSALYLCASSGDGRTYEQYFGPGTRLTVT.

At least ten counts were recorded for this clonotype. The chain couples TRBV20-1 to TRBJ2-5; no clear D gene. The CDR3 sequence is 11 residues long. Trimming removed 4 bases at V and 6 bases at J, with 9 bases between. Germline CDR1 DFQATT, CDR2 SNEGSKA (reference sequence). The CDR3 reads CSATPAQTQYF. The CDR3 DNA reads as TGCAGTGCTACCCCCGCCCAGACCCAGTACTTC.

This clonotype was seen a single time. The junction differs from germline at one of its ends, possibly a read error. In nucleotides, the CDR3 is TGTGACACCAGTGATTCAACAGGGGCTGGGGCCAACGTCCTGACTTTC. Its translation: CDTSDSTGAGANVLTF. The V call is TRBV24-1, the J call TRBJ2-6; 7 nucleotides align to TRBD1. Per the germline V gene, CDR1 is KGHDR and CDR2 is SFDVKD. This CDR3 region has 16 residues.

This clonotype was seen a handful of times. This chain connects TRBV29-1 to TRBJ1-2; D is uncertain. V shed 5 bases and J shed 2 bases, with 9 bases lying between them. Germline loops: CDR1 SQVTM, CDR2 ANQGSEA. The CDR3 has 12 residues. The CDR3 DNA reads as TGCAGCGTTCGGGAGACAAACTATGGCTACACCTTC. Amino acids: CSVRETNYGYTF.

This clonotype was seen many times. The junction differs from germline at one of its ends, possibly a read error. The genes are TRBV6-5 and TRBJ2-7; D not resolved. The CDR3 spans 11 residues. Per the germline V gene, CDR1 is MNHEY and CDR2 is SVGAGI. The chain's CDR3 is CASSYSHEQYF. DNA for the CDR3: TGTGCCAGCAGTTACTCCCACGAGCAGTACTTC.

This rearrangement joins TRBV29-1 to TRBJ1-2; 9 positions agree with TRBD1. Germline CDR1 SQVTM, CDR2 ANQGSEA. The CDR3 is 12 amino acids. The V gene end was trimmed by 6 bases and the J gene end by 8 bases; junction bases not matched to a gene: 7. The CDR3 DNA is TGCAGCGTCCAGGGGACAGGGAGGGGCTACACCTTC. It specifies CSVQGTGRGYTF. Supplemented by reference TRBV29-1 and TRBJ1-2, the full variable domain reads SAVISQKPSRDICQRGTSLTIQCQVDSQVTMMFWYRQQPGQSLTLIATANQGSEATYESGFVIDKFPISRPNLTFSTLTVSNMSPEDSSIYLCSVQGTGRGYTFGSGTRLTVV.

This clonotype was observed many times. The chain has TRBV20-1 and TRBJ2-3; TRBD2 aligns across 7 bases. The trim removed 7 bases at V and 0 bases at J, leaving 7 bases unmatched. The CDR3 totals 14 residues. Germline values: CDR1 DFQATT, CDR2 SNEGSKA (reference sequence). The CDR3 protein is CSDRASGSTDTQYF. DNA of the CDR3: TGCAGTGATCGGGCTAGCGGTAGCACAGATACGCAGTATTTT.

This rearrangement joins TRBV4-2 to TRBJ1-1; D possibly corresponds to TRBD1 (5 bases). CDR3 length equals 15 residues. CDR1 and CDR2 (germline): LGHNA, YNFKEQ. The V end was cut by 0 bases, the J end by 2 bases, with 10 bases between. The CDR3 bases are TGTGCCAGCAGCCAAGATGCACAGGCCAACACTGAAGCTTTCTTT. Translated: CASSQDAQANTEAFF.

There are many counts of this clonotype. The rearrangement links TRBV28 to TRBJ2-2; D ambiguous. CDR3 length: 13 amino acids. Germline CDR1 and CDR2: MDHEN and SYDVKM. Trimming left V 2 bases short and J 9 bases short, with 10 bases between. CDR3 amino acids: CASSLIGIRELFF. The CDR3 DNA is TGTGCCAGCAGTTTAATAGGTATCCGGGAGCTGTTTTTT. The complete variable domain, with remaining parts taken from reference TRBV28 and TRBJ2-2, reads DVKVTQSSRYLVKRTGEKVFLECVQDMDHENMFWYRQDPGLGLRLIYFSYDVKMKEKGDIPEGYSVSREKKERFSLILESASTNQTSMYLCASSLIGIRELFFGEGSRLTVL.